These 15 T cell receptor beta chains were sequenced from one sample in a study of blood T cell repertoires in COVID-19. Data came from immunoSEQ multiplex PCR; TCRdb stores just in-frame clones and leaves some out. The sample lists approximately 300,000 clones, approximately 90% occurring once. Material: peripheral blood. The source is a woman in her 30s with COVID-19, enrolled during active disease.

The chain is built from TRBV19 and TRBJ1-5; D may be TRBD1 (5 bases). V lost 7 bases to trimming and J lost 4 bases, with 14 bases between them. Germline CDR1 reads LNHDA; CDR2 reads SQIVND (reference sequence). This CDR3 spans 14 amino acids. The CDR3 DNA sequence: TGTGCCAGTATCAGAGGCCGGGGGAATCAGCCCCAGCATTTT. It yields the protein CASIRGRGNQPQHF.

The V and J genes are TRBV4-1 and TRBJ2-7, with 10 bases matching TRBD2. Germline V gene sequence: CDR1 MGHRA, CDR2 YSYEKL. This CDR3 spans 17 amino acids. Germline trimming cut 1 base from V and 0 bases from J; bases unmatched to any gene: 6. The CDR3 bases are TGCGCCAGCAGCCAAGCTCCAAGCGGGAGGGGCTCCTACGAGCAGTACTTC. Translating gives CASSQAPSGRGSYEQYF.

The chain joins TRBV19 to TRBJ1-4; possibly TRBD1 for D (6 bases). The CDR3 length is 14 residues. The germline gives CDR1 LNHDA, CDR2 SQIVND (reference sequence). Trimming took 3 bases from V and 7 from J, leaving 12 bases between them. Written as DNA, the CDR3 is TGTGCCAGTAGTATTTCAGGGGTTGGTGAAAAACTGTTTTTT. Amino acid sequence: CASSISGVGEKLFF.

The rearrangement links TRBV30 to TRBJ1-3, with D unclear. This CDR3 has 12 residues. The germline V and J ends were trimmed by 3 bases and 4 bases, with 7 bases remaining between them. Germline V lookup: CDR1 GTSNPN, CDR2 SVGIG (reference sequence). CDR3 sequence (DNA): TGTGCCTGGAGATTAGAGGGAAACACCATATATTTT. This codes for CAWRLEGNTIYF.

Here the CDR3 reads CASTEGARNEKLFF. The CDR3 DNA is TGTGCCAGCACCGAGGGGGCACGTAATGAAAAACTGTTTTTT. The rearrangement uses TRBV2 and TRBJ1-4, with TRBD1 matching over 7 bases. The germline V gene has CDR1 SNHLY and CDR2 FYNNEI. V dropped 7 bases and J dropped 4; count of bases not matched to a gene: 6. There are 14 residues in the CDR3.

This clone appeared a single time. V is TRBV28 and J is TRBJ2-7; D might be TRBD2 (7 bases). Germline loops: CDR1 MDHEN, CDR2 SYDVKM. The CDR3 loop spans 15 amino acids. V dropped 4 bases and J dropped 1 base, with 14 bases sitting between them. The CDR3 coding sequence is TGTGCCAGCAGTTCGTGGGGGGGCGAGTCCTACGAGCAGTACTTC. Translated, it gives CASSSWGGESYEQYF. Combining the CDR3 with reference TRBV28 and TRBJ2-7 gives the whole variable domain DVKVTQSSRYLVKRTGEKVFLECVQDMDHENMFWYRQDPGLGLRLIYFSYDVKMKEKGDIPEGYSVSREKKERFSLILESASTNQTSMYLCASSSWGGESYEQYFGPGTRLTVT.

V is TRBV10-1 and J is TRBJ2-3, with TRBD2 matching over 11 bases. The V gene end was trimmed by 6 bases and the J gene end by 3 bases; junction bases not matched to a gene: 2. Germline values: CDR1 WNHNN, CDR2 SYGVQD (reference sequence). The CDR3 length is 14 residues. In DNA form, the CDR3 reads TGCGCCAGCAGCGGGACTAGCGGAACAGATACGCAGTATTTT. This sequence encodes CASSGTSGTDTQYF.

J is TRBJ2-7 and V is TRBV6-5; 9 bases agree with TRBD2. The germline CDR1 and CDR2 sequences are MNHEY and SVGAGI. The CDR3 consists of 15 residues. Trimming removed 0 bases from V and 6 bases from J; junction bases left unmatched: 6. CDR3 region: CASSYSLAGAFEQYF. The DNA of the CDR3 is TGTGCCAGCAGTTACTCTTTAGCGGGGGCCTTCGAGCAGTACTTC.

The CDR3 loop reads CASSTGPSYEQFF. The CDR3 DNA reads as TGTGCCAGCAGTACAGGACCGTCCTATGAGCAGTTCTTC. V usage is TRBV6-5 and J usage is TRBJ2-1; D perhaps matches TRBD1 (5 bases). Germline assignment: CDR1 MNHEY and CDR2 SVGAGI. V lost 5 bases to trimming and J lost 8 bases, with 13 bases between them. The CDR3 is made up of 13 amino acids.

CDR3 in DNA: TGTGCCAGCAGGAAAAGCTTGACAGGCCTCACTGAAGCTTTCTTT. The encoded protein is CASRKSLTGLTEAFF. V gene TRBV27 combines with J gene TRBJ1-1; the D gene is possibly TRBD1 (6 bases). The CDR3 extends over 15 amino acids. From germline, CDR1 is MNHEY and CDR2 SMNVEV (reference sequence). Deletions cut 6 bases from V and 4 bases from J, with 18 bases between.

V and J are TRBV7-8 and TRBJ1-1; D possibly corresponds to TRBD1 (6 bases). Germline values: CDR1 SGHVS, CDR2 FQNEAQ. Trimming cost V 5 bases and J 8 bases, with 15 bases left between them. The length of the CDR3 is 13 residues. CDR3 sequence reads: CASSPGQRVEAFF. The CDR3 region has the DNA TGTGCCAGCAGCCCAGGACAGAGGGTGGAAGCTTTCTTT. The whole variable domain, remainder taken from reference TRBV7-8 and TRBJ1-1, is GAGVSQSPRYKVAKRGQDVALRCDPISGHVSLFWYQQALGQGPEFLTYFQNEAQLDKSGLPSDRFFAERPEGSVSTLKIQRTQQEDSAVYLCASSPGQRVEAFFGQGTRLTVV.

The gene calls are TRBV7-2 and TRBJ2-1, with 9 positions matching TRBD2. The CDR3 extends over 16 amino acids. Germline V gives CDR1 SGHTA, CDR2 FQGNSA. With 1 base clipped from V and 4 bases from J, the junction kept 5 bases outside the gene matches. CDR3 DNA: TGTGCCAGCAGCTTAGTGGGCGGGAGGGCGTACAATGAGCAGTTCTTC. This codes for CASSLVGGRAYNEQFF.

This chain connects TRBV13 to TRBJ1-3; D is undetermined. The CDR3 has 13 amino acids. Trimming left V 3 bases short and J 0 bases short, with 3 bases between. The germline V gene has CDR1 PRHDT and CDR2 FYEKMQ (reference sequence). CDR3 DNA: TGTGCCAGCAGCTTTCTCTCTGGAAACACCATATATTTT. This encodes CASSFLSGNTIYF. Combining the CDR3 with reference TRBV13 and TRBJ1-3 gives the whole variable domain AAGVIQSPRHLIKEKRETATLKCYPIPRHDTVYWYQQGPGQDPQFLISFYEKMQSDKGSIPDRFSAQQFSDYHSELNMSSLELGDSALYFCASSFLSGNTIYFGEGSWLTVV.

J is TRBJ2-1 and V is TRBV4-1; a possible D gene is TRBD1 (5 bases). The V gene's germline CDR1 is MGHRA and CDR2 YSYEKL. The ends were cut back, 0 bases at V and 10 bases at J, with 19 bases in the middle. The CDR3 sequence is 16 residues long. The CDR3 region has the DNA TGCGCCAGCAGCCAAGAACCACAGGCGATCGGTGCGGAGCAGTTCTTC. As protein: CASSQEPQAIGAEQFF.

DNA of the CDR3: TGTGCCAGCAGCCATAGCGGAGGAACCTTCGCAGAGACCCAGTACTTC. This encodes CASSHSGGTFAETQYF. The chain employs TRBV11-2 and TRBJ2-5, with a tentative D call TRBD2 (6 bases). Germline values: CDR1 SGHAT, CDR2 FQNNGV. The ends were cut back, 5 bases at V and 4 bases at J, with 20 bases in the middle. The CDR3 is 16 residues long.